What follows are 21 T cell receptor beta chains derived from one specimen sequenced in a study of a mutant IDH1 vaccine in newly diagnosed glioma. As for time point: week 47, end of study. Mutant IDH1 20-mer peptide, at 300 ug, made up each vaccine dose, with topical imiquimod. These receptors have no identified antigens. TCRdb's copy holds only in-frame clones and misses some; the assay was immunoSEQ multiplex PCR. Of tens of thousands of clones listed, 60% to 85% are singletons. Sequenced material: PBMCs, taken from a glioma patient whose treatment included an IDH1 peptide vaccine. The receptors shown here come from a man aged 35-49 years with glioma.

The DNA of the CDR3 is TGTGCCAGCAGCGTAGTGTGGGGAGAAGGGAATGAGCAGTTCTTC. Its protein is CASSVVWGEGNEQFF. V gene TRBV9 combines with J gene TRBJ2-1; weak D call: TRBD2 (5 bases). Per germline, CDR1 SGDLS and CDR2 YYNGEE. The CDR3 extends over 15 amino acids. V was clipped by 0 bases and J by 7 bases, with 14 bases between them.

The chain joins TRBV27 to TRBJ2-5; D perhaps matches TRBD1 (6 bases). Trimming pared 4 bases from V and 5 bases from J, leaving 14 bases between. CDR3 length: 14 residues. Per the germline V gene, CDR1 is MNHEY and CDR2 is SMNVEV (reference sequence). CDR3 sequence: CASSYTQGSETQYF. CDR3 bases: TGTGCCAGCAGTTATACACAGGGAAGCGAGACCCAGTACTTC.

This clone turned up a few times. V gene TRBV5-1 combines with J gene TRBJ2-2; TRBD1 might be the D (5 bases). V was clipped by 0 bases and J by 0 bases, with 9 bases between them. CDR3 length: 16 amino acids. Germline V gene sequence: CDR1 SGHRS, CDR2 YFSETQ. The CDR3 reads CASSLARQTNTGELFF. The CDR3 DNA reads TGCGCCAGCAGCTTGGCCAGACAGACGAACACCGGGGAGCTGTTTTTT.

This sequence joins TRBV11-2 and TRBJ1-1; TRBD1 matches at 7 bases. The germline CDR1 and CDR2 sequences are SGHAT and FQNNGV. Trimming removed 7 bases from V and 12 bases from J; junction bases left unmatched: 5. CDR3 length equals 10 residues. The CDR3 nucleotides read TGTGCCAGCACCGGGACAGATCCTTTCTTT. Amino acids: CASTGTDPFF.

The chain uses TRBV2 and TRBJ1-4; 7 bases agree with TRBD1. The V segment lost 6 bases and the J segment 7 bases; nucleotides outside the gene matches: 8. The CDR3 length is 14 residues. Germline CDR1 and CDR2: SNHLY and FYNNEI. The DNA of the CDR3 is TGTGCCAGCAGGGCGACAGGGAGGAGTGAAAAACTGTTTTTT. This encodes CASRATGRSEKLFF.

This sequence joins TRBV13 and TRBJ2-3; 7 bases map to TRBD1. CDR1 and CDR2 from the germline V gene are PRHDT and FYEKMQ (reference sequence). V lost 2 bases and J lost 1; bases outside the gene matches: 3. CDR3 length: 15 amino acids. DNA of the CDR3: TGTGCCAGCAGCTTATCCGGGACAGGCACAGATACGCAGTATTTT. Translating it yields CASSLSGTGTDTQYF.

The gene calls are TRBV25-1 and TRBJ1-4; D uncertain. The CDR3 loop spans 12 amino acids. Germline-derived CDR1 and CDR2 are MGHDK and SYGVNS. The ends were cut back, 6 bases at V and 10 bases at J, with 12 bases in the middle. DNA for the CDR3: TGTGCCAGCAGCCCCACTGGCGGAAAACTGTTTTTT. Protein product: CASSPTGGKLFF.

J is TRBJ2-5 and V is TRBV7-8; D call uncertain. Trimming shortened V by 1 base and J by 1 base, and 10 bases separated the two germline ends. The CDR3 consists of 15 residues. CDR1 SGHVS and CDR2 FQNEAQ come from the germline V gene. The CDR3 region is CASSLVRQTQETQYF. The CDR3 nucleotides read TGTGCCAGCAGCTTAGTCCGGCAGACCCAAGAGACCCAGTACTTC.

The DNA for the CDR3 is TGTGCCAGCAGCTTAGTTCCGGGACAGGGGGTACCAGATACGCAGTATTTT. Its protein product is CASSLVPGQGVPDTQYF. This rearrangement joins TRBV11-3 to TRBJ2-3, with 11 bases aligning to TRBD1. The CDR3 covers 17 residues. Trimming cost V 1 base and J 4 bases; bases outside gene matches: 7. CDR1 SGHNT and CDR2 YENEEA come from the germline V gene.

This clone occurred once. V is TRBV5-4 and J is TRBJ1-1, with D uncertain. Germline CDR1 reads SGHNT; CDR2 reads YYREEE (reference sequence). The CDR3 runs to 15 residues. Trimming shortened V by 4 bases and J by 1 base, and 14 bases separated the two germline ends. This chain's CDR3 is CASSAGTGWNTEAFF. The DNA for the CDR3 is TGTGCCAGCAGCGCCGGAACGGGTTGGAACACTGAAGCTTTCTTT.

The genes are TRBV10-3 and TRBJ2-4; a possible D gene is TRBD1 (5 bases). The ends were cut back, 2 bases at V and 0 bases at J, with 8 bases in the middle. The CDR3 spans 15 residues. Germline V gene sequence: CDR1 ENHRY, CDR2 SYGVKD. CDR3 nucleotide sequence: TGTGCCATCAGTGAGGGGGCGCTAGCCAAAAACATTCAGTACTTC. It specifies CAISEGALAKNIQYF.

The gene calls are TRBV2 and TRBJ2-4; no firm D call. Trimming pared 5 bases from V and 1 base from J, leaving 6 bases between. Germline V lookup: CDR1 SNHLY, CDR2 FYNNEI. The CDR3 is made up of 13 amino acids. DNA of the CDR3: TGTGCCAGCAGTCCGCAGGCCAAAAACATTCAGTACTTC. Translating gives CASSPQAKNIQYF.

The CDR3 reads CASSYAPGPNYEQYF. CDR3 nucleotides: TGTGCCAGCAGCTACGCTCCGGGACCGAATTACGAGCAGTACTTC. The chain has TRBV7-2 and TRBJ2-7; D assignment may be TRBD1 or TRBD2 (5 bases each). Deletions cut 4 bases from V and 4 bases from J, with 17 bases between. The length of the CDR3 is 15 residues. Germline lookup yields CDR1 SGHTA and CDR2 FQGNSA.

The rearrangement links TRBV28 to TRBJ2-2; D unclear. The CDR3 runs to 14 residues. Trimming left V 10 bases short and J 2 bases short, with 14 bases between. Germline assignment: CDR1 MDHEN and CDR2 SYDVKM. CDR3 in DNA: TGTGCCACTCTACTCACACGAAACACCGGGGAGCTGTTTTTT. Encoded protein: CATLLTRNTGELFF.

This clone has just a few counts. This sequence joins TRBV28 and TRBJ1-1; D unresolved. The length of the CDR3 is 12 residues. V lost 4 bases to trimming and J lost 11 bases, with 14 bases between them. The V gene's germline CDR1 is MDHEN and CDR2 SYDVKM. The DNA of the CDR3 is TGTGCCAGCAGTTCCGGACCTACCGCGGCTTTCTTT. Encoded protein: CASSSGPTAAFF.

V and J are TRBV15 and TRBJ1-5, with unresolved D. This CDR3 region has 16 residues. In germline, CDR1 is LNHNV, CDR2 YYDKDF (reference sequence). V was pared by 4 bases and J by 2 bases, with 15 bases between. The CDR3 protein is CATSKGQLEGNQPQHF. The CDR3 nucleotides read TGTGCCACCAGCAAAGGTCAGCTGGAGGGCAATCAGCCCCAGCATTTT.

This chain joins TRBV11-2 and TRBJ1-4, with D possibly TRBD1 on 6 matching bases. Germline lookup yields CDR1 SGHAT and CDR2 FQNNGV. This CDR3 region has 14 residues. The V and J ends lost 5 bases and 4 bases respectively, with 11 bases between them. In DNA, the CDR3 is TGTGCCAGCAGCCGTAGACAGGATAATGAAAAACTGTTTTTT. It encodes CASSRRQDNEKLFF.

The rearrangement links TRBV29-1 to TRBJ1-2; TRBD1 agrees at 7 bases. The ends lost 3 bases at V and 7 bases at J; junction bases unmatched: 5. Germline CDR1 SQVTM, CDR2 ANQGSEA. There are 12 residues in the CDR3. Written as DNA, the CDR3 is TGCAGCGTTGAGCAGGGGGATGGTGGCTACACCTTC. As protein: CSVEQGDGGYTF.

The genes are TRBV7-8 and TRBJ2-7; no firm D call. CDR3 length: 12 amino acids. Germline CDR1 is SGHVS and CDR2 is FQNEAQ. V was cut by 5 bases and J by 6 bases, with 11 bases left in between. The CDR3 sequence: CASSPTTTEQYV. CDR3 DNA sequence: TGTGCCAGCAGCCCTACCACAACCGAGCAGTACGTC.

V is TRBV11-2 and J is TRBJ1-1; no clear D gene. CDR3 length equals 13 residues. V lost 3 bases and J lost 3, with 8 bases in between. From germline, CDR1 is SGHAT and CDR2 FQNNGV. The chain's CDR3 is CASSFPGYTEAFF. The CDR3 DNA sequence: TGTGCCAGCAGCTTCCCGGGCTACACTGAAGCTTTCTTT.

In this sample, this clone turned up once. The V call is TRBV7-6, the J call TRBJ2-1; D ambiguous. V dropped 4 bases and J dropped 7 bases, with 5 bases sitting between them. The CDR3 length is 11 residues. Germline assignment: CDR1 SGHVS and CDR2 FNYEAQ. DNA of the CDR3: TGTGCCAGCAGCTGGGGAAATGAGCAGTTCTTC. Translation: CASSWGNEQFF.